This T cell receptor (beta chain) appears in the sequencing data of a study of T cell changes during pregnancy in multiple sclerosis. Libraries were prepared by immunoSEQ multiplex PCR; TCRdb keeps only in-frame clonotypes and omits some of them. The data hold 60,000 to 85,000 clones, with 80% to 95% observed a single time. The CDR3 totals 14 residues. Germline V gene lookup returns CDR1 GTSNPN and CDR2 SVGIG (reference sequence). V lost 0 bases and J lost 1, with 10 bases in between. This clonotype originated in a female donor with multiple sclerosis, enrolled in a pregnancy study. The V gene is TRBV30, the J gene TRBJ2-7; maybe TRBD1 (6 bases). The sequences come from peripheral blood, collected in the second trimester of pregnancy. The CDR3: CAWSVHRESYEQYF. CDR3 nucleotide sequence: TGTGCCTGGAGTGTCCACAGGGAATCCTACGAGCAGTACTTC. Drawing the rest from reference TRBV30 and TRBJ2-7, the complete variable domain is SQTIHQWPATLVQPVGSPLSLECTVEGTSNPNLYWYRQAAGRGLQLLFYSVGIGQISSEVPQNLSASRPQDRQFILSSKKLLLSDSGFYLCAWSVHRESYEQYFGPGTRLTVT.